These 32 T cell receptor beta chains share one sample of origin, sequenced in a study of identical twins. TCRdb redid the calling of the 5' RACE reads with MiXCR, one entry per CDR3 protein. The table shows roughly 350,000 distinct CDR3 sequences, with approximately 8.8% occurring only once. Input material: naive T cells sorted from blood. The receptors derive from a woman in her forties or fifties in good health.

CDR3 sequence: CASVQGLNTEAFF. Written as DNA, the CDR3 is TGCGCCAGCGTACAGGGTTTAAACACTGAAGCTTTCTTT. The chain recombines TRBV5-1 with TRBJ1-1, with D tentatively TRBD1 (6 bases). This CDR3 has 13 residues. Germline V lookup: CDR1 SGHRS, CDR2 YFSETQ. The V end was cut by 7 bases, the J end by 2 bases, with 12 bases between.

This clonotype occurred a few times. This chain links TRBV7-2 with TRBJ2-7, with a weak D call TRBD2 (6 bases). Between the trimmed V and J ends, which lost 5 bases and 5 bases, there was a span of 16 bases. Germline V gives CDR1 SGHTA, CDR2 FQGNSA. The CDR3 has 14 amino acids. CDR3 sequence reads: CASSPRAEGHEQYF. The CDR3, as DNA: TGTGCCAGCAGCCCCCGCGCGGAGGGGCACGAGCAGTACTTC.

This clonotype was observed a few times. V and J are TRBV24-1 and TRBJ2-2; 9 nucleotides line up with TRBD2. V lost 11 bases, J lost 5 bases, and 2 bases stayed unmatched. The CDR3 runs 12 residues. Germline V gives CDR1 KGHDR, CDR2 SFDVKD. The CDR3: CASGGDTGELFF. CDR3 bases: TGTGCCAGCGGGGGGGATACCGGGGAGCTGTTTTTT.

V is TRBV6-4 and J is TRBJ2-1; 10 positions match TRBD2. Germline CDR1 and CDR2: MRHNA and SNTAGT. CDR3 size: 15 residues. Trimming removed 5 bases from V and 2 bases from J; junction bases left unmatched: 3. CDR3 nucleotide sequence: TGTGCCAGCAGTCATCTAGCGGGAGCCTACAATGAGCAGTTCTTC. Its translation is CASSHLAGAYNEQFF.

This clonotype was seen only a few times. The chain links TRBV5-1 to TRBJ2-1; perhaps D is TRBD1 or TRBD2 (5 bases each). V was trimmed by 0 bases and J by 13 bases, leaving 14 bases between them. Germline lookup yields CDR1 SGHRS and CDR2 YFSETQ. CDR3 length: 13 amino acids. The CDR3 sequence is CASSLEGTPPQFF. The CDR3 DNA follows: TGCGCCAGCAGCTTGGAAGGGACCCCTCCCCAGTTCTTC.

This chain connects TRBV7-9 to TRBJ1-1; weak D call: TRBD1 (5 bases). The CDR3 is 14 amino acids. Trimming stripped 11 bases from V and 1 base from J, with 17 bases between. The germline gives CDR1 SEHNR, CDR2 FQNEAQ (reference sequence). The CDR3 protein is CAGHSGPPNTEAFF. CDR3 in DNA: TGTGCCGGACATTCAGGGCCCCCGAACACTGAAGCTTTCTTT.

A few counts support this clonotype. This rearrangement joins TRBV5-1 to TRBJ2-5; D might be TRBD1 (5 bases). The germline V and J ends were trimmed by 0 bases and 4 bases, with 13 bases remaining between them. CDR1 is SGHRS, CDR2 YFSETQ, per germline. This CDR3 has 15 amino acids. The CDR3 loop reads CASSLEGQGRETQYF. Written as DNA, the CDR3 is TGCGCCAGCAGCTTGGAAGGGCAGGGAAGAGAGACCCAGTACTTC.

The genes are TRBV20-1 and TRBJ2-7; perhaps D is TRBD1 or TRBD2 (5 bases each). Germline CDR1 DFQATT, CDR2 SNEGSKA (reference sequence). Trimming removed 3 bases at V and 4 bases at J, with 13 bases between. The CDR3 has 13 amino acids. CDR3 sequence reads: CSARGPGTYEQYV. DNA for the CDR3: TGCAGTGCTAGGGGACCCGGTACGTACGAGCAGTACGTC.

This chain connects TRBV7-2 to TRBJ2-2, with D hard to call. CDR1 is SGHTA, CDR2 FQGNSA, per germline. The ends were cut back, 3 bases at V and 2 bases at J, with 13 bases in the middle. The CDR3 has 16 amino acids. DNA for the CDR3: TGTGCCAGCAGCTTTCCTCTTCAGCTAAACACCGGGGAGCTGTTTTTT. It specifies CASSFPLQLNTGELFF.

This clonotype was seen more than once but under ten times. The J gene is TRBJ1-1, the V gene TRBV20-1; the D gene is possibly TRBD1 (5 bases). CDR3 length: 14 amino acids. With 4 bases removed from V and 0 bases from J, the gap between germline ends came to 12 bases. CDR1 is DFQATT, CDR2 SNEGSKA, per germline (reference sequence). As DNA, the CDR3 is TGCAGTGCTATGGGGCAAGTCATGAACACTGAAGCTTTCTTT. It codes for CSAMGQVMNTEAFF.

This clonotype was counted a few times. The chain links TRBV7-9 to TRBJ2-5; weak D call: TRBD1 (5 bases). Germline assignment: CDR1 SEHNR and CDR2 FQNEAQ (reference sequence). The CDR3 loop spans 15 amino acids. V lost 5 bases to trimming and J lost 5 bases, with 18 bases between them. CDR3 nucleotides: TGTGCCAGCAGCCGACGCCCCAGGGAATGGGAGACCCAGTACTTC. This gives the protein CASSRRPREWETQYF.

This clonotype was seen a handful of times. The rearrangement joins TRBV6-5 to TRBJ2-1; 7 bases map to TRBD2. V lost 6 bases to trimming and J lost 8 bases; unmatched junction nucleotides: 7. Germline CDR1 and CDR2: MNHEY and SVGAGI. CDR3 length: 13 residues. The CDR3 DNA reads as TGTGCCAGCAGAGAGACTAGCTCCGATGAGCAGTTCTTC. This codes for CASRETSSDEQFF.

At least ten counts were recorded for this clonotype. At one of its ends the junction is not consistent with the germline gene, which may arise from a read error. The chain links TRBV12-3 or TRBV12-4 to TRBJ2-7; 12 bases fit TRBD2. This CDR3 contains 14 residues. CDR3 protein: CASSLTSGSYEQYF. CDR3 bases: TGCGCCAGCAGCCTGACTAGCGGGAGCTACGAGCAGTACTTC.

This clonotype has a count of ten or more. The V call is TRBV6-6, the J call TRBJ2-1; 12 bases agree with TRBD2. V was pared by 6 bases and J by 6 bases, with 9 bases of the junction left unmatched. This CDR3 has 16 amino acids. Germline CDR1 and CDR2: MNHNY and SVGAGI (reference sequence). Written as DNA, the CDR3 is TGTGCCAGCAGCCATGTGACTAGCGGGGGCCCCAATGAGCAGTTCTTC. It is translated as CASSHVTSGGPNEQFF.

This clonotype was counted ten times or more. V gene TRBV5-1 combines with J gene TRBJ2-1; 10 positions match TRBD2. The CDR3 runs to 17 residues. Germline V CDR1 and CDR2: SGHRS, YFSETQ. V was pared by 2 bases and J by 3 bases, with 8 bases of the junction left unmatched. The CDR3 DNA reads TGCGCCAGCAGCTTCATTGGCCTAGCGGGGGTCTACAATGAGCAGTTCTTC. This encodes CASSFIGLAGVYNEQFF.

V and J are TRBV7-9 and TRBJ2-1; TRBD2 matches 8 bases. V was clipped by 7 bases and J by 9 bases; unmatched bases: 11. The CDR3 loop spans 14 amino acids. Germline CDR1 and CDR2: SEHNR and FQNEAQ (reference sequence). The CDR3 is CASTPASGRGEQFF. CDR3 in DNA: TGTGCCAGCACCCCGGCCAGCGGGAGAGGTGAGCAGTTCTTC.

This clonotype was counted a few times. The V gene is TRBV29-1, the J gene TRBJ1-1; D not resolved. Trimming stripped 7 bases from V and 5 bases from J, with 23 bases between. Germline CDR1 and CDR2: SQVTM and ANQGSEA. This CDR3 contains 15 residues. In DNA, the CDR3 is TGCAGCGGAGTACTTACCCCCCCTCATAGGACTGAAGCTTTCTTT. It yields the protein CSGVLTPPHRTEAFF.

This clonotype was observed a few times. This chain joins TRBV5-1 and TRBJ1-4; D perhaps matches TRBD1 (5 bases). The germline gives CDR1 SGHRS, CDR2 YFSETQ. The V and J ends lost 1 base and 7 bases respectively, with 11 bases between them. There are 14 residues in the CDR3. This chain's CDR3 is CASSLIQGGEKLFF. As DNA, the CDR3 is TGCGCCAGCAGCTTGATCCAGGGCGGTGAAAAACTGTTTTTT.

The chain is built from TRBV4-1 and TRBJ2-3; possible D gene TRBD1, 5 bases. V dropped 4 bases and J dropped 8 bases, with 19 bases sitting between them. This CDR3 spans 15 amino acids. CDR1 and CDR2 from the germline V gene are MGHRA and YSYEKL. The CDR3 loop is CASSPQGLGYGTQYF. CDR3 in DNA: TGCGCCAGCAGCCCTCAGGGTCTGGGGTATGGTACGCAGTATTTT.

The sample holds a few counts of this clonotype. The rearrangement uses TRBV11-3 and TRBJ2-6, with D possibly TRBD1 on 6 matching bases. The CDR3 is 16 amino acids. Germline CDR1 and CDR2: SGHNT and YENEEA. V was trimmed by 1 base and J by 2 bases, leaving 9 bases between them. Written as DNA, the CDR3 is TGTGCCAGCAGCTTAGGGCCAGGGGCTGGGGCCAACGTCCTGACTTTC. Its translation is CASSLGPGAGANVLTF.

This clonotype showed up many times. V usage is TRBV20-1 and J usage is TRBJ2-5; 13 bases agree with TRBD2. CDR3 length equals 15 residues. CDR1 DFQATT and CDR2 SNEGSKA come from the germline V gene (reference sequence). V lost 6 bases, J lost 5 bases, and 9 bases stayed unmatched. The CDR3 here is CSAPGLAGVWETQYF. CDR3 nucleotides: TGCAGTGCCCCTGGACTAGCGGGAGTCTGGGAGACCCAGTACTTC.

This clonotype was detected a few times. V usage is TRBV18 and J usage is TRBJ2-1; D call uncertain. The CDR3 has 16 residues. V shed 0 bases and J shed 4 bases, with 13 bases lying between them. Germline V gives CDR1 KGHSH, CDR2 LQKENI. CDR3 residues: CASSPPTGGRYNEQFF. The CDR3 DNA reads TGTGCCAGCTCACCACCAACGGGTGGGCGGTACAATGAGCAGTTCTTC.

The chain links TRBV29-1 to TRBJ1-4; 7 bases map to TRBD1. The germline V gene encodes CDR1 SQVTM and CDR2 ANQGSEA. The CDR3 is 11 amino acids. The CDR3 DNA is TGCGGGGGACAGTCAAATGAAAAACTGTTTTTT. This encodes CGGQSNEKLFF. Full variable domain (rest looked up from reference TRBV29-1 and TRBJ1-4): SAVISQKPSRDICQRGTSLTIQCQVDSQVTMMFWYRQQPGQSLTLIATANQGSEATYESGFVIDKFPISRPNLTFSTLTVSNMSPEDSSIYLCGGQSNEKLFFGSGTQLSVL.

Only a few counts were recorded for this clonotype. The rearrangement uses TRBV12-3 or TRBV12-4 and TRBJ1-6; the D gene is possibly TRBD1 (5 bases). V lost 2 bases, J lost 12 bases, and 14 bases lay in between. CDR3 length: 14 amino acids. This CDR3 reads CASSLSGPGGPLHF. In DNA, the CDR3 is TGTGCCAGCAGTTTAAGCGGTCCTGGGGGACCCCTCCACTTT.

This chain's CDR3 is CASNRFSGGSDTQYF. CDR3 nucleotides: TGTGCCAGCAATCGATTTAGCGGGGGTTCAGATACGCAGTATTTT. This chain joins TRBV5-4 and TRBJ2-3; 9 bases agree with TRBD2. Trimming cost V 6 bases and J 4 bases; bases outside gene matches: 9. Germline V gene data show CDR1 as SGHNT and CDR2 as YYREEE (reference sequence). This CDR3 spans 15 amino acids.

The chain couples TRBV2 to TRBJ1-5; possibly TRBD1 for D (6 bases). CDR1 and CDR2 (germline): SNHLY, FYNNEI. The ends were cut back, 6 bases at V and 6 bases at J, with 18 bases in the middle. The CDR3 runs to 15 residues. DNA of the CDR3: TGTGCCAGCAGAAGAAGGGTGGTAGGGGGTCAGCCCCAGCATTTT. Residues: CASRRRVVGGQPQHF.

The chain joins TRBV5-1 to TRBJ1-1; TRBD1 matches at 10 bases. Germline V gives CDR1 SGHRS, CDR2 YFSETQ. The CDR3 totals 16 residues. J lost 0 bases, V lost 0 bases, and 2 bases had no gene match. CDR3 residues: CASSLGDRGLNTEAFF. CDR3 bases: TGCGCCAGCAGCTTGGGGGACAGGGGACTGAACACTGAAGCTTTCTTT.

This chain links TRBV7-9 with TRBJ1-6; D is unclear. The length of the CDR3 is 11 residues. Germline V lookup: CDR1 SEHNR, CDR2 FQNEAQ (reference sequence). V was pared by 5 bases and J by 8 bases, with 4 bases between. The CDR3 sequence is CASSHDSPLHF. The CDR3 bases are TGTGCCAGCAGCCACGATTCACCCCTCCACTTT.

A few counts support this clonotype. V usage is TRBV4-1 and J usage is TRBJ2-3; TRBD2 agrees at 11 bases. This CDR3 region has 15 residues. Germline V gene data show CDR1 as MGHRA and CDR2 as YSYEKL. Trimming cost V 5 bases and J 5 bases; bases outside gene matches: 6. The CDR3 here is CASSLTGTSGDTQYF. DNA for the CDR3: TGCGCCAGCAGCTTAACCGGGACTAGCGGAGATACGCAGTATTTT.

The CDR3 here is CASTLSINTGELFF. CDR3 nucleotide sequence: TGCGCCAGCACCCTCTCTATAAACACCGGGGAGCTGTTTTTT. V is TRBV5-1 and J is TRBJ2-2; no clear D gene. CDR1 is SGHRS, CDR2 YFSETQ, per germline. This CDR3 spans 14 amino acids. The V gene lost 6 bases and the J gene lost 2 bases, with 11 bases spanning the gap.

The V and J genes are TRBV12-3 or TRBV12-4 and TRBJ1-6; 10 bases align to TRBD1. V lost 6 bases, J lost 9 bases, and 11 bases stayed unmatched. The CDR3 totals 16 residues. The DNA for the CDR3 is TGTGCCAGCAGCCATCGACAGGGGGCGCTTGGTTCACCCCTCCACTTT. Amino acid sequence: CASSHRQGALGSPLHF.

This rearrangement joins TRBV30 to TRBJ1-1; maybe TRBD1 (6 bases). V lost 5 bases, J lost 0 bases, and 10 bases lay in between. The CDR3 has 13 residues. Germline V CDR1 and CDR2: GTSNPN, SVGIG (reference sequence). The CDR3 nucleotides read TGTGCCTGGGGAACAGGGTTGAACACTGAAGCTTTCTTT. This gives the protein CAWGTGLNTEAFF.